What follows is one TCR beta chain and its context. The junction does not match germline at one end; this may be a read error. Using its own MiXCR run on the 5' RACE reads, TCRdb lists one record per CDR3 protein. The table has 45,000 to 65,000 distinct CDR3 sequences, 7.4% seen once. Time point of the sample: blood at routine non-recurrence follow-up after resection. Sequencing was performed on whole RNA extracted from tumor and nontumor lung tissue, or from frozen PBMC, and the material was left unsorted. Germline values: CDR1 SGDLS, CDR2 YYNGEE. CDR3 size: 16 residues. These data belong to a study of spatial heterogeneity in lung cancer.

The V and J genes are TRBV9 and TRBJ2-3; D tentatively reads TRBD1 or TRBD2 (5 bases each). This clonotype originated in a female donor with early-stage non-small cell lung cancer. Specimen: PBMCs, collected at follow-up. The CDR3 sequence: CVSSVAEGTPPDTQYF. Written as DNA, the CDR3 is TGTGTCAGCAGCGTAGCTGAAGGGACCCCACCAGATACGCAGTATTTT.